This T cell receptor (beta chain) comes out of a study of blood T cells in healthy people across ages. The total RNA that was extracted per sample amounted to at least 5.5 micrograms. The CDR3 loop spans 15 amino acids. The junction had 2 bases not matched to a gene; V was cut back by 3 bases and J by 3 bases. Germline V gene lookup returns CDR1 SGHTA and CDR2 FQGNSA. For the second PCR, which ran for about 6 to 11 cycles, a sample-barcoded 5' primer and a J-beta primer mix were used. MiXCR, applied by TCRdb to the 5' RACE reads, yields one record per CDR3 protein. The data contain 980,000 or so distinct CDR3 sequences, about 44% of them singletons. Whole-study results and caveats: Both higher diversity and more naive CD4+ cells marked long-lived donors when set against aged donors.

About this clonotype itself: The antigen remains unidentified.

The sample was blood. The chain has TRBV7-2 and TRBJ2-5; 12 positions agree with TRBD2. The TCR comes from a man aged 25 to 45 in good health. CDR3 loop: CASSFRTSGEETQYF. The CDR3 DNA is TGTGCCAGCAGCTTCCGGACTAGCGGGGAAGAGACCCAGTACTTC.